The 17 T cell receptor beta chains presented below share a single source sample, sequenced in a study of T-cell memory formation after mild COVID-19. TCRdb reprocessed the 5' RACE reads via MiXCR and lists one record per CDR3 protein. This sample has about 600,000 distinct CDR3 sequences, with about a fifth found just once. Sequencing was performed on PBMCs or a T cell subset sorted from them (not recorded which). Every receptor here comes from an adult woman who had mild COVID-19 (a few samples of this study predate the infection). Cell type and time point are not known.

This chain joins TRBV5-4 and TRBJ1-2; TRBD1 is a possible D gene (5 bases). V was shortened by 4 bases and J by 4 bases, with 26 bases between the two germline ends. Germline-derived CDR1 and CDR2 are SGHNT and YYREEE (reference sequence). The CDR3 runs 18 residues. CDR3: CASSVDPGPPLFGYGYTF. The CDR3 coding sequence is TGTGCCAGCAGCGTCGACCCGGGACCGCCCCTTTTTGGCTATGGCTACACCTTC.

V gene TRBV6-5 combines with J gene TRBJ2-2, with 8 bases aligning to TRBD2. V gave up 9 bases and J gave up 6 bases; unmatched junction bases: 21. Germline assignment: CDR1 MNHEY and CDR2 SVGAGI. The CDR3 totals 18 residues. DNA of the CDR3: TGTGCCAGAAGCCTACGGGAGGGATCGATCCATGGGGCCGGGGAGCTGTTTTTT. Translation gives CARSLREGSIHGAGELFF.

This rearrangement joins TRBV20-1 to TRBJ2-3, with D perhaps matching TRBD1 (5 bases). Per germline, CDR1 DFQATT and CDR2 SNEGSKA (reference sequence). V lost 0 bases and J lost 6, with 10 bases in between. The CDR3 runs to 13 residues. CDR3 sequence (DNA): TGCAGTGCTAGAGATAGGGGCTGGGATACGCAGTATTTT. Amino acid sequence: CSARDRGWDTQYF.

Only a few counts were recorded for this clonotype. The chain uses TRBV6-1 and TRBJ2-7, with D perhaps given as TRBD1 or TRBD2 (5 bases each). Looked up from germline, CDR1 is MNHNS and CDR2 is SASEGT. With 7 bases removed from V and 3 bases from J, the gap between germline ends came to 22 bases. The length of the CDR3 is 16 residues. The CDR3 bases are TGTGCCAGCACCCGCTGGCTTCGGGACGAAGACTACGAGCAGTACTTC. It specifies CASTRWLRDEDYEQYF.

This clonotype was seen a handful of times. The chain links TRBV4-3 to TRBJ1-2; D ambiguous. Between the trimmed V and J ends, which lost 1 base and 0 bases, there was a span of 9 bases. CDR1 is LGHNA and CDR2 is YSLEER in the germline V gene. The CDR3 spans 15 residues. CDR3 sequence reads: CASSQGSASNYGYTF. The CDR3 coding sequence is TGCGCCAGCAGCCAAGGGTCAGCGTCTAACTATGGCTACACCTTC.

The chain has TRBV7-9 and TRBJ1-4; D ambiguous. CDR1 is SEHNR and CDR2 is FQNEAQ in the germline V gene (reference sequence). Trimming left V 4 bases short and J 7 bases short, with 19 bases between. The CDR3 loop spans 16 amino acids. CDR3 in amino acids: CASSSPGRQRGEKLFF. The CDR3 DNA reads as TGTGCCAGCAGCTCCCCCGGCCGGCAAAGAGGTGAAAAACTGTTTTTT.

This chain connects TRBV7-9 to TRBJ1-1, with D tentatively TRBD1 (6 bases). Per germline, CDR1 SEHNR and CDR2 FQNEAQ (reference sequence). Trimming stripped 1 base from V and 2 bases from J, with 11 bases between. The CDR3 totals 15 residues. The CDR3 here is CASSLVDRFNTEAFF. DNA for the CDR3: TGTGCCAGCAGCTTAGTCGACAGGTTCAACACTGAAGCTTTCTTT. The full variable domain, with the rest looked up from reference TRBV7-9 and TRBJ1-1, is DTGVSQNPRHKITKRGQNVTFRCDPISEHNRLYWYRQTLGQGPEFLTYFQNEAQLEKSRLLSDRFSAERPKGSFSTLEIQRTEQGDSAMYLCASSLVDRFNTEAFFGQGTRLTVV.

The chain joins TRBV25-1 to TRBJ1-6; D ambiguous. Germline V gene data show CDR1 as MGHDK and CDR2 as SYGVNS. Deletions cut 5 bases from V and 9 bases from J, with 14 bases between. This CDR3 spans 14 amino acids. In DNA form, the CDR3 reads TGTGCCAGCAGTTCCCCCCGCAGGTCTTCACCCCTCCACTTT. Translated, it gives CASSSPRRSSPLHF.

This clonotype was picked up a small number of times. The gene calls are TRBV24-1 and TRBJ2-5; D may be TRBD1 (5 bases). The CDR3 runs to 16 residues. The germline CDR1 and CDR2 sequences are KGHDR and SFDVKD. Trimming took 2 bases from V and 3 from J, leaving 15 bases between them. The CDR3, as DNA: TGTGCCACCAGTGATTCTCTCAGGGATCTGGAAGAGACCCAGTACTTC. Translation: CATSDSLRDLEETQYF.

This clonotype showed up just a few times. The chain uses TRBV6-5 and TRBJ2-2; D is undetermined. Germline CDR1 is MNHEY and CDR2 is SVGAGI. Trimming stripped 4 bases from V and 5 bases from J, with 20 bases between. The CDR3 contains 17 residues. CDR3 residues: CASSFAASRRRTGELFF. DNA of the CDR3: TGTGCCAGCAGTTTCGCCGCCTCCCGCCGCAGGACCGGGGAGCTGTTTTTT.

The gene calls are TRBV4-3 and TRBJ1-2, with 8 bases lining up with TRBD1. Germline-derived CDR1 and CDR2 are LGHNA and YSLEER. J lost 4 bases, V lost 0 bases, and 7 bases had no gene match. CDR3 length equals 16 residues. CDR3 sequence: CASSQEARDRIYGYTF. As DNA, the CDR3 is TGCGCCAGCAGCCAAGAGGCCCGGGACAGGATCTATGGCTACACCTTC.

This clonotype was found a few times. V gene TRBV4-3 combines with J gene TRBJ2-7; 11 bases are shared with TRBD2. After removal of 4 bases from V and 0 bases from J, the junction contained 14 bases not matched to a gene. This CDR3 is 19 amino acids long. Germline V CDR1 and CDR2: LGHNA, YSLEER. In nucleotides, the CDR3 is TGCGCCAGCAGCCTTCGATTTGGGGGACTAGCGGAAACCTCCTACGAGCAGTACTTC. Amino acids: CASSLRFGGLAETSYEQYF.

The chain links TRBV2 to TRBJ2-7, with no clear D. The V and J ends lost 8 bases and 2 bases respectively, with 10 bases between them. Germline V gene data show CDR1 as SNHLY and CDR2 as FYNNEI. The CDR3 sequence is 12 residues long. The CDR3 here is CASGRHPYEQYF. CDR3 coding DNA: TGTGCCAGCGGCCGACATCCCTACGAGCAGTACTTC.

The rearrangement links TRBV25-1 to TRBJ1-1; D is perhaps TRBD1 (6 bases). Trimming cost V 2 bases and J 6 bases, with 16 bases left between them. Germline lookup yields CDR1 MGHDK and CDR2 SYGVNS. This CDR3 comprises 15 residues. CDR3 loop: CASSESIQGNSEAFF. CDR3 coding DNA: TGTGCCAGCAGTGAAAGCATACAGGGAAACTCTGAAGCTTTCTTT.

This clonotype was seen only a few times. The genes are TRBV20-1 and TRBJ2-7, with TRBD2 identical over 9 bases. Germline trimming cut 0 bases from V and 2 bases from J; bases unmatched to any gene: 8. Germline loops: CDR1 DFQATT, CDR2 SNEGSKA (reference sequence). This CDR3 region has 16 residues. The CDR3 reads CSARDLGSGGAYEQYF. CDR3 sequence (DNA): TGCAGTGCTAGAGATCTGGGTAGCGGGGGTGCCTACGAGCAGTACTTC.

In its sample, this clonotype was seen a few times. The chain combines TRBV6-2 or TRBV6-3 with TRBJ2-7; 12 bases fit TRBD2. The J segment lost 6 bases and the V segment lost 5 bases, leaving 14 bases of the junction unmatched. The germline V gene has CDR1 MNHEY and CDR2 SVGEGT. This CDR3 is 17 amino acids long. The CDR3 DNA sequence: TGTGCCAGCAGTCGCGGACTAGCGGGATTCCTCACTATCGAGCAGTACTTC. Translation: CASSRGLAGFLTIEQYF.

This clonotype has only a few counts. This chain connects TRBV20-1 to TRBJ2-5; tentatively, D is TRBD1 or TRBD2 (6 bases each). The CDR3 length is 15 residues. From germline, CDR1 is DFQATT and CDR2 SNEGSKA (reference sequence). Trimming removed 3 bases at V and 4 bases at J, with 18 bases between. The CDR3 bases are TGCAGTGCTAGTTGGGGGGCTGGTGGAGGAGAGACCCAGTACTTC. This encodes CSASWGAGGGETQYF.